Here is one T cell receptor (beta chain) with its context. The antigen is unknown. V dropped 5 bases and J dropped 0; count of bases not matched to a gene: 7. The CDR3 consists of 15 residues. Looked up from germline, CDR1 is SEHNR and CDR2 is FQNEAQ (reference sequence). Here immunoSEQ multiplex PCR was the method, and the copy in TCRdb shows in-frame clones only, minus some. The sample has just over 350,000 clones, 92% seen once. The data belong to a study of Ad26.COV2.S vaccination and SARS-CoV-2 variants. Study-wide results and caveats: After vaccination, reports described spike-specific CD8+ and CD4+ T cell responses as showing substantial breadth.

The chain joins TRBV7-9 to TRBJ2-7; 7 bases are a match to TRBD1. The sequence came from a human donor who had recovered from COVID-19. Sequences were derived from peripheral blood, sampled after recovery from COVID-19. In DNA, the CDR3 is TGTGCCAGCAGCCTCCGGGACAGCCCCTCCTACGAGCAGTACTTC. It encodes CASSLRDSPSYEQYF.